This TCR beta chain was profiled in a study of vaccination and CD4 T cells after COVID-19. The Oncomine TCR Beta short-read assay was what sequenced the DNA obtained from cultured CD4+ T cells. Cultures of CD4+ T cells served as the source for extracting genomic DNA. Via MiXCR, TCRdb re-called the PCR reads, giving one row per CDR3 protein. This table has 3,500 to 4,500 distinct CDR3 sequences, under 20% appearing once. Trimming shortened V by 6 bases and J by 2 bases, and 13 bases separated the two germline ends. The CDR3 covers 14 residues. Germline-derived CDR1 and CDR2 are SGHRS and YFSETQ. As to treatment: approximately 9-day PBMC culture with coronavirus spike peptide pools or control peptides (ViraFEST assay). Via ViraFEST, peptide pools expanded antigen-specific T cells before TCR sequencing. Wells that each held around 2 million PBMCs were cultured with around 9.4 IU/ml IL-2 and 7.5 to 10 ug/ml peptide pools.

About this clonotype: Its antigen is unknown.

The chain carries TRBV5-1 and TRBJ2-3; no reliable D call. The TCR comes from a human donor who had recovered from COVID-19. Material for sequencing was CD4+ T cells from blood, cultured in vitro. CDR3 sequence: CASTATSTTDTQYF. The DNA of the CDR3 is TGCGCCAGCACGGCGACGTCGACCACAGATACGCAGTATTTT.